This entry lists 25 T cell receptor beta chains sequenced from one sample in a study of shared clonotypes between healthy human individuals. Sequenced by immunoSEQ multiplex PCR; TCRdb stores in-frame clones only, minus some. There are under 130,000 clones in the sample; 65% to 75% occur only once, and approximately 23% lies in the top ten. The sample taken for sequencing was memory CD8+ T cells sorted from blood. The subset denotes: CD45RO+ cells pooled with CCR7-negative TemRA cells. These receptor sequences come from a woman in her twenties or thirties in good health.

The chain is built from TRBV28 and TRBJ2-1; D unresolved. The CDR3 sequence is 16 residues long. Germline CDR1 and CDR2: MDHEN and SYDVKM. The germline V and J ends were trimmed by 2 bases and 7 bases, with 18 bases remaining between them. The CDR3 DNA reads TGTGCCAGCAGTTTAAGCAGTTATTTATTGGGGAATGAGCAGTTCTTC. Protein sequence: CASSLSSYLLGNEQFF.

The V call is TRBV7-8, the J call TRBJ2-7; the D call may be TRBD1 or TRBD2 (5 bases each). The germline CDR1 and CDR2 sequences are SGHVS and FQNEAQ. Trimming shortened V by 5 bases and J by 1 base, and 18 bases separated the two germline ends. This CDR3 region has 16 residues. DNA for the CDR3: TGTGCCAGCAGCCTAATGCTTGGGGACCAGTCCTACGAGCAGTACTTC. It encodes CASSLMLGDQSYEQYF.

The chain links TRBV19 to TRBJ1-1; the D is unclear. Germline V CDR1 and CDR2: LNHDA, SQIVND (reference sequence). The CDR3 has 12 amino acids. The V end lost 9 bases, the J end lost 3 bases, and 11 bases lay between the germline ends. The CDR3 loop reads CASLGVYTEAFF. In nucleotides, the CDR3 is TGTGCCAGCCTGGGAGTATACACTGAAGCTTTCTTT. Combining the CDR3 with reference TRBV19 and TRBJ1-1 gives the whole variable domain DGGITQSPKYLFRKEGQNVTLSCEQNLNHDAMYWYRQDPGQGLRLIYYSQIVNDFQKGDIAEGYSVSREKKESFPLTVTSAQKNPTAFYLCASLGVYTEAFFGQGTRLTVV.

By proportion, this clone is medium-sized. The V call is TRBV28, the J call TRBJ2-7; D may be TRBD2 (5 bases). V was trimmed by 1 base and J by 2 bases, leaving 12 bases between them. This CDR3 region has 15 residues. The germline V gene encodes CDR1 MDHEN and CDR2 SYDVKM. CDR3 nucleotide sequence: TGTGCCAGCAGTTTATCCCTAGCTAGTACCTACGAGCAGTACTTC. Its protein product is CASSLSLASTYEQYF.

V usage is TRBV25-1 and J usage is TRBJ2-1; D gene ambiguous. The V and J ends lost 1 base and 4 bases respectively, with 14 bases between them. Germline V gives CDR1 MGHDK, CDR2 SYGVNS. The length of the CDR3 is 16 residues. This CDR3 reads CASSEFAPELYNEQFF. The CDR3 nucleotides are TGTGCCAGCAGTGAATTTGCCCCTGAACTTTACAATGAGCAGTTCTTC. The whole variable domain, filled in from reference TRBV25-1 and TRBJ2-1, reads EADIYQTPRYLVIGTGKKITLECSQTMGHDKMYWYQQDPGMELHLIHYSYGVNSTEKGDLSSESTVSRIRTEHFPLTLESARPSHTSQYLCASSEFAPELYNEQFFGPGTRLTVL.

The chain joins TRBV6-1 to TRBJ1-6; 8 bases match TRBD1. CDR3 size: 15 residues. CDR1 and CDR2 (germline): MNHNS, SASEGT. Losses at the gene ends were 4 bases for V and 7 bases for J; bases not matched to a gene: 6. This CDR3 reads CASSADREHNSPLHF. The CDR3 nucleotides read TGTGCCAGCAGTGCGGACAGGGAGCACAATTCACCCCTCCACTTT.

This chain joins TRBV28 and TRBJ2-3; either TRBD1 or TRBD2 may supply D (5 bases each). CDR3 size: 18 residues. Per the germline V gene, CDR1 is MDHEN and CDR2 is SYDVKM. The V and J ends lost 3 bases and 5 bases respectively, with 24 bases between them. The CDR3 coding sequence is TGTGCCAGCAGTTTGTCGTATAGGAGGCTCCTCACAGGAGATACGCAGTATTTT. Amino acids: CASSLSYRRLLTGDTQYF. The full variable domain, completed using reference TRBV28 and TRBJ2-3, is DVKVTQSSRYLVKRTGEKVFLECVQDMDHENMFWYRQDPGLGLRLIYFSYDVKMKEKGDIPEGYSVSREKKERFSLILESASTNQTSMYLCASSLSYRRLLTGDTQYFGPGTRLTVL.

The genes are TRBV15 and TRBJ1-2; D call uncertain. Trimming removed 3 bases from V and 8 bases from J, with 13 bases in between. The CDR3 sequence is 13 residues long. Germline CDR1 LNHNV, CDR2 YYDKDF (reference sequence). The CDR3: CATSSPGDDGYTF. CDR3 in DNA: TGTGCCACCAGCAGTCCCGGAGACGACGGCTACACCTTC.

In its sample, this clone was seen many times. The rearrangement uses TRBV6-1 and TRBJ2-7, with D possibly TRBD1 on 7 matching bases. This CDR3 spans 14 amino acids. Germline V gene sequence: CDR1 MNHNS, CDR2 SASEGT. Trimming pared 6 bases from V and 2 bases from J, leaving 14 bases between. The CDR3 region has the DNA TGTGCCAGCAGAAGCAGGGGGGTTGCCTACGAGCAGTACTTC. Protein: CASRSRGVAYEQYF.

The V gene is TRBV25-1, the J gene TRBJ2-7; tentatively, D is TRBD1 (6 bases). Germline values: CDR1 MGHDK, CDR2 SYGVNS. Trimming shortened V by 4 bases and J by 2 bases, and 9 bases separated the two germline ends. The CDR3 runs 13 residues. The CDR3 reads CASSVRDTYEQYF. The CDR3 DNA sequence: TGTGCCAGCAGTGTACGGGACACCTACGAGCAGTACTTC.

The chain employs TRBV7-6 and TRBJ2-5; D is possibly TRBD2 (5 bases). V lost 1 base and J lost 9, with 21 bases in between. Germline V gene data show CDR1 as SGHVS and CDR2 as FNYEAQ. The CDR3 extends over 16 amino acids. The CDR3: CASSLEIWFGIRSQYF. As DNA, the CDR3 is TGTGCCAGCAGCTTAGAAATATGGTTCGGGATTCGGTCCCAGTACTTC.

This clone has only one observation. This chain links TRBV5-4 with TRBJ2-5; D is ambiguous. The ends were cut back, 2 bases at V and 3 bases at J, with 8 bases in the middle. The germline gives CDR1 SGHNT, CDR2 YYREEE (reference sequence). The CDR3 loop spans 13 amino acids. This chain's CDR3 is CASSFEHEETQYF. Written as DNA, the CDR3 is TGTGCCAGCAGCTTCGAACACGAAGAGACCCAGTACTTC.

The J gene is TRBJ2-2, the V gene TRBV5-1, with 8 bases lining up with TRBD2. With V trimmed by 4 bases and J by 5 bases, 7 bases remained unmatched. This CDR3 spans 15 amino acids. CDR1 is SGHRS, CDR2 YFSETQ, per germline. The CDR3 region is CASSPGTRQTGELFF. The CDR3 DNA sequence: TGCGCCAGCAGCCCGGGGACTAGACAAACCGGGGAGCTGTTTTTT. Filled out from reference TRBV5-1 and TRBJ2-2, the complete variable domain reads KAGVTQTPRYLIKTRGQQVTLSCSPISGHRSVSWYQQTPGQGLQFLFEYFSETQRNKGNFPGRFSGRQFSNSRSEMNVSTLELGDSALYLCASSPGTRQTGELFFGEGSRLTVL.

V is TRBV6-5 and J is TRBJ2-7, with TRBD1 identical over 10 bases. V shed 5 bases, J shed 2 bases, and the junction held 3 bases outside the gene matches. Looked up from germline, CDR1 is MNHEY and CDR2 is SVGAGI. The CDR3 runs 14 residues. The CDR3 DNA follows: TGTGCCAGCAGTCCGGGACAGGGGACCTACGAGCAGTACTTC. This encodes CASSPGQGTYEQYF.

A remark on this clone: Distinct nucleotide sequences in the sample also encode this CDR3. This chain connects TRBV11-2 to TRBJ2-1, with 11 positions matching TRBD2. In germline, CDR1 is SGHAT, CDR2 FQNNGV. The junction had 3 bases not matched to a gene; V was cut back by 1 base and J by 7 bases. The CDR3 is 15 amino acids. The CDR3 DNA follows: TGTGCCAGCAGCTTAGGGACTAGCGGGCTAAATGAGCAGTTCTTC. Its translation: CASSLGTSGLNEQFF.

The rearrangement uses TRBV9 and TRBJ2-7; TRBD1 is a possible D gene (5 bases). The CDR3 is made up of 12 amino acids. V was shortened by 0 bases and J by 9 bases, with 10 bases between the two germline ends. Per the germline V gene, CDR1 is SGDLS and CDR2 is YYNGEE. CDR3 DNA sequence: TGTGCCAGCAGCGTAGGCGTGGGGCGGCAGTACTTC. Protein: CASSVGVGRQYF.

The gene calls are TRBV28 and TRBJ1-1, with D possibly TRBD1 on 5 matching bases. Trimming removed 5 bases from V and 1 base from J, with 17 bases in between. The CDR3 sequence is 16 residues long. The germline V gene encodes CDR1 MDHEN and CDR2 SYDVKM. The CDR3 DNA reads TGTGCCAGCAGTCCCGCGGCGCTAGGGGCGAACACTGAAGCTTTCTTT. This codes for CASSPAALGANTEAFF. Full variable domain (outside the CDR3, taken from reference TRBV28 and TRBJ1-1): DVKVTQSSRYLVKRTGEKVFLECVQDMDHENMFWYRQDPGLGLRLIYFSYDVKMKEKGDIPEGYSVSREKKERFSLILESASTNQTSMYLCASSPAALGANTEAFFGQGTRLTVV.

This clone has ten or more counts. The sample has other DNA sequences that encode this CDR3 too. The chain is built from TRBV4-2 and TRBJ2-5; 8 bases map to TRBD2. CDR1 and CDR2 from the germline V gene are LGHNA and YNFKEQ. V lost 0 bases to trimming and J lost 1 base; unmatched junction nucleotides: 1. The CDR3 extends over 15 amino acids. CDR3 amino acids: CASSQDREGQETQYF. In DNA, the CDR3 is TGTGCCAGCAGCCAAGACCGGGAGGGCCAAGAGACCCAGTACTTC.

Turning to this clone: The same CDR3 arises from other DNA sequences in this sample as well. The genes are TRBV25-1 and TRBJ2-7; the D is unclear. Trimming stripped 3 bases from V and 2 bases from J, with 8 bases between. The germline gives CDR1 MGHDK, CDR2 SYGVNS. This CDR3 contains 13 residues. CDR3 protein: CASSEGLTYEQYF. The CDR3 DNA reads TGTGCCAGCAGTGAGGGTTTAACCTACGAGCAGTACTTC.

This sequence joins TRBV5-1 and TRBJ2-7; D unclear. Germline V CDR1 and CDR2: SGHRS, YFSETQ. This CDR3 is 18 amino acids long. V lost 0 bases and J 2 bases, leaving 21 bases between the germline ends. In nucleotides, the CDR3 is TGCGCCAGCAGCTTGGGCAGGCCTTTTGCCCTAGAGGCCTACGAGCAGTACTTC. As protein: CASSLGRPFALEAYEQYF.

V is TRBV6-4 and J is TRBJ1-1; TRBD1 is a possible D gene (6 bases). Per the germline V gene, CDR1 is MRHNA and CDR2 is SNTAGT. The CDR3 extends over 15 amino acids. V lost 0 bases and J lost 4, with 12 bases in between. The CDR3 spells CASSDSEGTFTEAFF. For the CDR3, the DNA is TGTGCCAGCAGTGACTCGGAGGGGACATTCACTGAAGCTTTCTTT.

The V gene is TRBV7-8, the J gene TRBJ2-7; D perhaps matches TRBD1 (6 bases). Germline loops: CDR1 SGHVS, CDR2 FQNEAQ. Trimming cost V 5 bases and J 1 base, with 6 bases left between them. The CDR3 totals 12 residues. For the CDR3, the DNA is TGTGCCAGCAGCAGGGGGTCCTACGAGCAGTACTTC. Its translation is CASSRGSYEQYF. Looking up the rest from reference TRBV7-8 and TRBJ2-7 gives the full variable domain: GAGVSQSPRYKVAKRGQDVALRCDPISGHVSLFWYQQALGQGPEFLTYFQNEAQLDKSGLPSDRFFAERPEGSVSTLKIQRTQQEDSAVYLCASSRGSYEQYFGPGTRLTVT.

The genes are TRBV15 and TRBJ2-7; D tentatively fits TRBD1 or TRBD2 (5 bases each). This CDR3 has 14 amino acids. Trimming took 3 bases from V and 10 from J, leaving 19 bases between them. Per germline, CDR1 LNHNV and CDR2 YYDKDF (reference sequence). The CDR3 DNA reads as TGTGCCACCAGCAGCCGGGACCCGAGTTACCTACAGTACTTC. This gives the protein CATSSRDPSYLQYF.

This clone has only a few counts. This rearrangement joins TRBV5-1 to TRBJ2-5, with D perhaps matching TRBD2 (6 bases). CDR3 size: 15 residues. Germline CDR1 reads SGHRS; CDR2 reads YFSETQ. V was trimmed by 1 base and J by 4 bases, leaving 14 bases between them. The CDR3 DNA is TGCGCCAGCAGCTTGCTGGGACTGGGCGGAGAGACCCAGTACTTC. Protein: CASSLLGLGGETQYF. Full variable domain (remainder filled in from reference TRBV5-1 and TRBJ2-5): KAGVTQTPRYLIKTRGQQVTLSCSPISGHRSVSWYQQTPGQGLQFLFEYFSETQRNKGNFPGRFSGRQFSNSRSEMNVSTLELGDSALYLCASSLLGLGGETQYFGPGTRLLVL.

This clone was seen more than once but under ten times. The rearrangement joins TRBV2 to TRBJ1-2; 10 nucleotides line up with TRBD1. V shed 7 bases, J shed 6 bases, and the junction held 8 bases outside the gene matches. This CDR3 spans 14 amino acids. In germline, CDR1 is SNHLY, CDR2 FYNNEI. CDR3 residues: CASTLGQGRDGYTF. CDR3 in DNA: TGTGCCAGCACTCTGGGACAGGGGAGAGATGGCTACACCTTC. The full variable domain, rest sourced from reference TRBV2 and TRBJ1-2, is EPEVTQTPSHQVTQMGQEVILRCVPISNHLYFYWYRQILGQKVEFLVSFYNNEISEKSEIFDDQFSVERPDGSNFTLKIRSTKLEDSAMYFCASTLGQGRDGYTFGSGTRLTVV.